These 21 T cell receptor beta chains came from one sample sequenced in a study of human T cells and chemical hapten exposure. As to time point: patch test 1, 2 weeks after DPC sensitization. Treatment meaning: therapeutic diphenylcyclopropenone sensitization with weekly scalp DPC. Each CDR3 protein is one row after TCRdb ran MiXCR on the RACE reads. The profile covers around 340,000 distinct CDR3 sequences, with around 6.9% appearing a single time and 7.5% to 8.5% taken by the ten largest. The material was whole blood, obtained in connection with sensitization to the hapten diphenylcyclopropenone (DPC). The receptors here all came from a woman aged 18-29 years with alopecia areata. Some clones in this sample may be carry-over from other donors' samples.

This clonotype showed up many times. This rearrangement joins TRBV7-2 to TRBJ2-3, with 8 positions matching TRBD2. Trimming cost V 3 bases and J 0 bases; bases outside gene matches: 8. This CDR3 is built from 17 residues. The V gene's germline CDR1 is SGHTA and CDR2 FQGNSA. This chain's CDR3 is CASSFGTSLLSTDTQYF. The CDR3, as DNA: TGTGCCAGCAGCTTCGGGACTAGTCTATTAAGCACAGATACGCAGTATTTT.

This chain uses TRBV7-2 with TRBJ2-3; no firm D call. Between the trimmed V and J ends, which lost 3 bases and 7 bases, there was a span of 8 bases. The CDR3 runs to 12 residues. Per the germline V gene, CDR1 is SGHTA and CDR2 is FQGNSA. CDR3 in amino acids: CASSLSSNTQYF. In nucleotides, the CDR3 is TGTGCCAGCAGCTTGAGTTCAAATACGCAGTATTTT. The full variable domain, in which reference TRBV7-2 and TRBJ2-3 provide the parts outside the CDR3, is GAGVSQSPSNKVTEKGKDVELRCDPISGHTALYWYRQSLGQGLEFLIYFQGNSAPDKSGLPSDRFSAERTGGSVSTLTIQRTQQEDSAVYLCASSLSSNTQYFGPGTRLTVL.

The chain recombines TRBV5-1 with TRBJ2-5; D unresolved. Germline assignment: CDR1 SGHRS and CDR2 YFSETQ. The V end lost 0 bases, the J end lost 4 bases, and 10 bases lay between the germline ends. This CDR3 is built from 14 residues. Written as DNA, the CDR3 is TGCGCCAGCAGCTTGGCCGGCACAGCAGAGACCCAGTACTTC. This codes for CASSLAGTAETQYF.

The genes are TRBV7-6 and TRBJ2-2; 9 bases align to TRBD1. The germline V gene has CDR1 SGHVS and CDR2 FNYEAQ. The V segment lost 5 bases and the J segment 4 bases; nucleotides outside the gene matches: 8. This CDR3 comprises 16 residues. The CDR3 DNA follows: TGTGCCAGCAGCGTTTTACAGGGGGCCCCCACCGGGGAGCTGTTTTTT. Protein product: CASSVLQGAPTGELFF.

This clonotype rates as medium-sized. CDR3 protein: CASSLALASNQPQHF. In DNA form, the CDR3 reads TGTGCCAGCAGCTTAGCGCTAGCTAGCAATCAGCCCCAGCATTTT. This rearrangement joins TRBV7-2 to TRBJ1-5; unclear D gene. Germline CDR1 SGHTA, CDR2 FQGNSA. This CDR3 comprises 15 residues. The V and J ends lost 0 bases and 0 bases respectively, with 6 bases between them.

This clonotype came up many times. The chain couples TRBV28 to TRBJ2-1, with D unresolved. The CDR3 totals 11 residues. Germline V CDR1 and CDR2: MDHEN, SYDVKM. V lost 8 bases and J 10 bases, leaving 12 bases between the germline ends. DNA of the CDR3: TGTGCCAGCGCCGTTACGGTAGAGCAGTTCTTC. This gives the protein CASAVTVEQFF.

In its sample, this clonotype was seen many times. The chain links TRBV20-1 to TRBJ2-2, with D unresolved. CDR1 is DFQATT, CDR2 SNEGSKA, per germline (reference sequence). Trimming shortened V by 2 bases and J by 1 base, and 8 bases separated the two germline ends. This CDR3 has 14 residues. CDR3 residues: CSARYSENTGELFF. CDR3 nucleotides: TGCAGTGCTAGATACAGTGAGAACACCGGGGAGCTGTTTTTT.

This rearrangement joins TRBV7-9 to TRBJ1-2, with TRBD1 matching over 8 bases. This CDR3 spans 15 amino acids. Germline loops: CDR1 SEHNR, CDR2 FQNEAQ (reference sequence). The V and J ends lost 2 bases and 4 bases, in that order; junction bases with no gene match: 6. Here the CDR3 reads CASSLPRGQTYGYTF. In DNA form, the CDR3 reads TGTGCCAGCAGCTTACCCAGGGGGCAAACCTATGGCTACACCTTC.

This clonotype occurred many times. CDR3 nucleotides: TGCAGTGCCAGACCGGCGGGGGGGCCGGCCGGGGAGCTGTTTTTT. As protein: CSARPAGGPAGELFF. The rearrangement uses TRBV20-1 and TRBJ2-2, with 9 bases lining up with TRBD2. The CDR3 is made up of 15 amino acids. The V gene's germline CDR1 is DFQATT and CDR2 SNEGSKA (reference sequence). V lost 6 bases, J lost 6 bases, and 11 bases stayed unmatched.

This clonotype was counted ten times or more. This sequence joins TRBV12-3 or TRBV12-4 and TRBJ2-3; no firm D call. V lost 5 bases and J lost 0, with 9 bases in between. The CDR3 is made up of 14 amino acids. This chain's CDR3 is CASSPLDSTDTQYF. The DNA for the CDR3 is TGTGCCAGCAGTCCACTCGACAGCACAGATACGCAGTATTTT.

This rearrangement joins TRBV9 to TRBJ2-1; 8 bases align to TRBD2. The CDR3 totals 16 residues. Trimming took 0 bases from V and 2 from J; bases not matched to a gene: 4. Germline CDR1 and CDR2: SGDLS and YYNGEE. The CDR3 protein is CASSVGAAGAYNEQFF. CDR3 nucleotides: TGTGCCAGCAGCGTAGGTGCAGCGGGGGCCTACAATGAGCAGTTCTTC.

CDR3 bases: TGTGCCAGCAGTGAAGAGCGGGGGGCGGGAGATACGCAGTATTTT. Protein: CASSEERGAGDTQYF. The chain combines TRBV2 with TRBJ2-3; TRBD2 aligns across 9 bases. Germline loops: CDR1 SNHLY, CDR2 FYNNEI. The CDR3 extends over 15 amino acids. With V trimmed by 1 base and J by 5 bases, 4 bases remained unmatched.

This clonotype has a count of ten or more. The V gene is TRBV7-8, the J gene TRBJ2-5, with unresolved D. The CDR3 runs 17 residues. Trimming removed 5 bases from V and 4 bases from J, with 23 bases in between. Germline V gene data show CDR1 as SGHVS and CDR2 as FQNEAQ. The chain's CDR3 is CASSQEHEEALTETQYF. The CDR3 DNA is TGTGCCAGCAGCCAAGAGCATGAGGAAGCCTTAACAGAGACCCAGTACTTC.

The V gene is TRBV6-2 or TRBV6-3, the J gene TRBJ2-1, with D possibly called TRBD1 or TRBD2 (5 bases each). In germline, CDR1 is MNHEY, CDR2 SVGEGT. With 6 bases removed from V and 4 bases from J, the gap between germline ends came to 10 bases. CDR3 length: 13 amino acids. The CDR3 protein is CASSRDPYNEQFF. The CDR3 bases are TGTGCCAGCAGCCGGGACCCGTACAATGAGCAGTTCTTC.

CDR3 residues: CASSFTGGADTQYF. The CDR3 region has the DNA TGTGCCAGCAGCTTCACAGGAGGGGCAGATACGCAGTATTTT. The chain joins TRBV7-2 to TRBJ2-3, with a possible D match to TRBD2 (6 bases). CDR3 size: 14 residues. The V gene's germline CDR1 is SGHTA and CDR2 FQGNSA. V was cut by 3 bases and J by 4 bases, with 11 bases left in between.

This clonotype was recorded many times. This chain links TRBV10-3 with TRBJ2-1, with D tentatively TRBD1 (6 bases). The CDR3 has 14 residues. Germline-derived CDR1 and CDR2 are ENHRY and SYGVKD. V lost 6 bases, J lost 5 bases, and 14 bases lay in between. The CDR3 DNA is TGTGCCATCAGCGATTCTCAGGGGAACAATGAGCAGTTCTTC. Its translation: CAISDSQGNNEQFF.

This clonotype was picked up a small number of times. The genes are TRBV12-3 or TRBV12-4 and TRBJ1-6, with 7 nucleotides matching TRBD1. This CDR3 has 15 residues. V gave up 6 bases and J gave up 10 bases; unmatched junction bases: 12. CDR3 in amino acids: CASSLHHRGDSPLHF. The CDR3 nucleotides read TGTGCCAGCAGCCTCCACCACAGGGGTGACTCACCCCTCCACTTT.

The V call is TRBV5-4, the J call TRBJ2-5; D is unresolved. Between the trimmed V and J ends, which lost 4 bases and 5 bases, there was a span of 15 bases. The germline CDR1 and CDR2 sequences are SGHNT and YYREEE (reference sequence). The CDR3 sequence is 14 residues long. CDR3 sequence reads: CASSIPPERETQYF. Here the CDR3 DNA reads TGTGCCAGCAGCATACCACCGGAGAGGGAGACCCAGTACTTC.

This clonotype was seen ten or more times. The chain has TRBV20-1 and TRBJ2-1, with 9 bases aligning to TRBD2. With 2 bases clipped from V and 6 bases from J, the junction kept 5 bases outside the gene matches. The CDR3 covers 14 residues. The germline CDR1 and CDR2 sequences are DFQATT and SNEGSKA (reference sequence). CDR3 in DNA: TGCAGTGCTAGAATTAGCGGGGGACCCAATGAGCAGTTCTTC. Translating it yields CSARISGGPNEQFF.

About this clonotype: A read error may be the cause here, since a much bigger clone is one base away. This sequence joins TRBV27 and TRBJ2-1, with D maybe TRBD2 (5 bases). The CDR3 consists of 15 residues. Trimming removed 5 bases from V and 7 bases from J, with 18 bases in between. Germline lookup yields CDR1 MNHEY and CDR2 SMNVEV (reference sequence). In DNA form, the CDR3 reads TGTGCCAGCAGTCTTCGGGTCCCTCCGGGAAATGAGCAGTTCTTC. It specifies CASSLRVPPGNEQFF.

This clonotype has a single count. V usage is TRBV4-3 and J usage is TRBJ1-4; TRBD1 matches at 9 bases. J was trimmed by 1 base and V by 3 bases; bases with no gene match: 9. CDR3 size: 18 residues. The germline V gene encodes CDR1 LGHNA and CDR2 YSLEER. CDR3 sequence (DNA): TGCGCCAGCAGCCACCCCCTTTGGGACAGGGAAACTAATGAAAAACTGTTTTTT. Amino acids: CASSHPLWDRETNEKLFF.